These 18 T cell receptor beta chains originate from one sample sequenced in a study of T cells in Graves' hyperthyroidism and ophthalmopathy. Researchers amplified the TCR beta CDR3 regions from RNA transcripts. TCR CDR3 underwent first-round RT-PCR with the HTBI primer set. MiXCR, applied by TCRdb to the multiplex PCR reads, yields one record per CDR3 protein. The sample yields under 250,000 distinct CDR3 sequences, more than 15% seen once. The sample comprised blood. The receptors here all came from a man in his fifties with Graves' hyperthyroidism.

This clonotype was observed at least ten times. The chain is built from TRBV7-6 and TRBJ2-5, with D perhaps TRBD1 (6 bases). Germline lookup yields CDR1 SGHVS and CDR2 FNYEAQ. V lost 5 bases to trimming and J lost 5 bases, with 18 bases between them. The CDR3 sequence is 15 residues long. CDR3 loop: CASSTNRASGETQYF. In DNA form, the CDR3 reads TGTGCCAGCAGCACAAACAGGGCCTCTGGCGAGACCCAGTACTTC.

The sample holds many counts of this clonotype. This sequence joins TRBV20-1 and TRBJ1-6, with a weak D call TRBD1 (6 bases). The CDR3 has 14 amino acids. The V gene lost 6 bases and the J gene lost 9 bases, with 18 bases spanning the gap. From germline, CDR1 is DFQATT and CDR2 SNEGSKA (reference sequence). CDR3 sequence (DNA): TGCAGTGCCAATCCCCCAGGGGAGACTTCACCCCTCCACTTT. Its protein is CSANPPGETSPLHF.

The chain has TRBV20-1 and TRBJ2-3; perhaps TRBD2 as D (5 bases). Germline V gives CDR1 DFQATT, CDR2 SNEGSKA (reference sequence). V was cut by 0 bases and J by 5 bases, with 9 bases left in between. This CDR3 is 13 amino acids long. The CDR3: CSARDSGKDTQYF. The CDR3 DNA follows: TGCAGTGCTAGAGATTCGGGGAAAGATACGCAGTATTTT.

The chain is built from TRBV15 and TRBJ2-2; 7 bases map to TRBD1. Per the germline V gene, CDR1 is LNHNV and CDR2 is YYDKDF (reference sequence). V shed 6 bases and J 0 bases; nucleotides not matched to a gene: 4. The CDR3 has 15 amino acids. CDR3 in amino acids: CATSRDSANTGELFF. DNA of the CDR3: TGTGCCACCAGTCGGGACAGCGCGAACACCGGGGAGCTGTTTTTT. The full variable domain, in which reference TRBV15 and TRBJ2-2 provide the parts outside the CDR3, is DAMVIQNPRYQVTQFGKPVTLSCSQTLNHNVMYWYQQKSSQAPKLLFHYYDKDFNNEADTPDNFQSRRPNTSFCFLDIRSPGLGDTAMYLCATSRDSANTGELFFGEGSRLTVL.

The rearrangement links TRBV6-1 to TRBJ2-1; D is perhaps TRBD2 (5 bases). The CDR3 consists of 11 residues. Germline V gene data show CDR1 as MNHNS and CDR2 as SASEGT. Trimming removed 4 bases at V and 9 bases at J, with 7 bases between. CDR3 nucleotides: TGTGCCAGCAGTGGGACTGGTGAGCAGTTCTTC. Its translation is CASSGTGEQFF.

In its sample, this clonotype was seen many times. The chain combines TRBV6-1 with TRBJ2-2; D unclear. Trimming pared 7 bases from V and 5 bases from J, leaving 11 bases between. CDR1 is MNHNS and CDR2 is SASEGT in the germline V gene. The CDR3 is 13 residues long. CDR3 sequence: CASIHTVTGELFF. CDR3 in DNA: TGTGCCAGCATTCACACGGTAACCGGGGAGCTGTTTTTT.

Regarding this clonotype: A single base separates this from a much larger clone, so it may be a read error. V usage is TRBV28 and J usage is TRBJ2-1, with 8 positions matching TRBD2. V lost 6 bases, J lost 4 bases, and 8 bases stayed unmatched. Germline CDR1 MDHEN, CDR2 SYDVKM. The CDR3 extends over 15 amino acids. The DNA of the CDR3 is TGTGCCAGCAGAGCCAGCGGGAGATCGTACAATGAGCAGTTCTTC. This codes for CASRASGRSYNEQFF.

The chain joins TRBV10-2 to TRBJ2-1, with TRBD1 matching over 7 bases. J lost 4 bases, V lost 6 bases, and 6 bases had no gene match. This CDR3 has 14 residues. Germline lookup yields CDR1 WSHSY and CDR2 SAAADI. The CDR3 protein is CASRHRGSYNEQFF. In nucleotides, the CDR3 is TGCGCCAGCAGACACAGGGGAAGTTACAATGAGCAGTTCTTC.

This clonotype was detected many times. The V and J genes are TRBV7-2 and TRBJ2-2; D gene uncertain. This CDR3 comprises 15 residues. The ends were cut back, 3 bases at V and 5 bases at J, with 13 bases in the middle. Germline V gene data show CDR1 as SGHTA and CDR2 as FQGNSA. The DNA for the CDR3 is TGTGCCAGCAGCTTCCGACGGAGTAGGACCGGGGAGCTGTTTTTT. Translation gives CASSFRRSRTGELFF.

This clonotype came up many times. The chain couples TRBV5-5 to TRBJ2-7, with a possible D match to TRBD1 (5 bases). CDR1 SGHKS and CDR2 YYEKEE come from the germline V gene (reference sequence). This CDR3 comprises 14 residues. V was pared by 2 bases and J by 4 bases, with 13 bases between. Here the CDR3 reads CASSLRRGDYEQYF. In DNA, the CDR3 is TGTGCCAGCAGCTTAAGAAGGGGCGATTACGAGCAGTACTTC.

This clonotype came up a few times. This chain connects TRBV19 to TRBJ1-5, with 7 bases identical to TRBD1. CDR3 length equals 14 residues. V trimming: 5 bases; J trimming: 2 bases; junction bases outside the gene matches: 3. CDR1 LNHDA and CDR2 SQIVND come from the germline V gene (reference sequence). CDR3 DNA: TGTGCCAGTAGTGCCGACAGGGGCAATCAGCCCCAGCATTTT. It specifies CASSADRGNQPQHF.

The sample holds many counts of this clonotype. The CDR3 reads CASSPRMENNEQFF. The CDR3 DNA reads as TGTGCCAGCTCACCAAGGATGGAAAACAATGAGCAGTTCTTC. The rearrangement joins TRBV18 to TRBJ2-1; D remains ambiguous. The V and J ends lost 2 bases and 5 bases respectively, with 10 bases between them. The CDR3 is made up of 14 amino acids. Per germline, CDR1 KGHSH and CDR2 LQKENI.

This clonotype was seen a few times. J is TRBJ2-7 and V is TRBV19; a possible D gene is TRBD2 (5 bases). Germline CDR1 reads LNHDA; CDR2 reads SQIVND (reference sequence). The V end was cut by 7 bases, the J end by 0 bases, with 10 bases between. CDR3 length: 13 residues. DNA of the CDR3: TGTGCCAGTACGGCGGGCAGCTCCTACGAGCAGTACTTC. Residues: CASTAGSSYEQYF.

This clonotype has ten or more counts. J is TRBJ2-4 and V is TRBV27, with 9 bases aligning to TRBD2. In germline, CDR1 is MNHEY, CDR2 SMNVEV (reference sequence). The CDR3 has 15 residues. The V gene end was trimmed by 2 bases and the J gene end by 7 bases; junction bases not matched to a gene: 6. In nucleotides, the CDR3 is TGTGCCAGCAGTTTAATGGCTAGCGGGACGAACATTCAGTACTTC. Its translation: CASSLMASGTNIQYF.

This clonotype occurred a few times. The chain combines TRBV10-3 with TRBJ2-5; unclear D gene. The CDR3 runs to 13 residues. The germline gives CDR1 ENHRY, CDR2 SYGVKD. V dropped 0 bases and J dropped 2 bases, with 4 bases sitting between them. This CDR3 is CAISESEQETQYF. As DNA, the CDR3 is TGTGCCATCAGTGAGTCAGAACAAGAGACCCAGTACTTC.

This clonotype was seen repeatedly, ten times or more. The genes are TRBV2 and TRBJ2-7; D perhaps matches TRBD2 (6 bases). Germline values: CDR1 SNHLY, CDR2 FYNNEI. V was pared by 2 bases and J by 6 bases, with 17 bases between. The CDR3 is 15 amino acids. In DNA, the CDR3 is TGTGCCAGCAGTGAAAGAGGCCTACTGGGAGGCGAGCAGTACTTC. Amino acid sequence: CASSERGLLGGEQYF.

The chain combines TRBV28 with TRBJ1-5, with TRBD1 matching over 9 bases. Germline V CDR1 and CDR2: MDHEN, SYDVKM. The length of the CDR3 is 15 residues. Germline trimming cut 5 bases from V and 0 bases from J; bases unmatched to any gene: 2. DNA for the CDR3: TGTGCCAGCAGTGGACAGGGGAGTAGCAATCAGCCCCAGCATTTT. It specifies CASSGQGSSNQPQHF. The variable domain in full, with the rest retrieved from reference TRBV28 and TRBJ1-5, is DVKVTQSSRYLVKRTGEKVFLECVQDMDHENMFWYRQDPGLGLRLIYFSYDVKMKEKGDIPEGYSVSREKKERFSLILESASTNQTSMYLCASSGQGSSNQPQHFGDGTRLSIL.

A single count supports this clonotype. The V gene is TRBV11-1, the J gene TRBJ2-1, with 10 bases lining up with TRBD2. The CDR3 runs to 15 residues. Germline V lookup: CDR1 SGHAT, CDR2 FQDESV (reference sequence). V was clipped by 6 bases and J by 8 bases; unmatched bases: 10. The CDR3 here is CASRPPGLAFDEQFF. Written as DNA, the CDR3 is TGTGCCAGCAGGCCCCCGGGACTAGCGTTCGATGAGCAGTTCTTC. Supplemented by reference TRBV11-1 and TRBJ2-1, the full variable domain reads EAEVAQSPRYKITEKSQAVAFWCDPISGHATLYWYRQILGQGPELLVQFQDESVVDDSQLPKDRFSAERLKGVDSTLKIQPAELGDSAMYLCASRPPGLAFDEQFFGPGTRLTVL.